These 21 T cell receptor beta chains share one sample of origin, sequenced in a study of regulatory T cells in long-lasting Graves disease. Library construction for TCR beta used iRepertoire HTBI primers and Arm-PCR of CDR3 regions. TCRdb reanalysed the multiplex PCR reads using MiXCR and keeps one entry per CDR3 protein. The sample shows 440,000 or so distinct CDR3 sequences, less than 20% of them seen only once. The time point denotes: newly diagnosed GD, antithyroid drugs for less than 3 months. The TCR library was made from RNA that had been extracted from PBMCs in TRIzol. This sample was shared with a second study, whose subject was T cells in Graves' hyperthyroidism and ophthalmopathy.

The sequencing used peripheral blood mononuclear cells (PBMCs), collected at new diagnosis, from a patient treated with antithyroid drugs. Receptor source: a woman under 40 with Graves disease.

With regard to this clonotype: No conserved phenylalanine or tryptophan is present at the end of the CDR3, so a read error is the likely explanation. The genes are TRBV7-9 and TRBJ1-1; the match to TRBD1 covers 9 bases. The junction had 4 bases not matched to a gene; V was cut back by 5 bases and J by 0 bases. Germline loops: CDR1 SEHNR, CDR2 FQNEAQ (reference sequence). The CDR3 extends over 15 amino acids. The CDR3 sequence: CASSPRQGVNTEAFL. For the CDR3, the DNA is TGTGCCAGCAGCCCTCGACAGGGGGTGAACACTGAAGCTTTCCTT.

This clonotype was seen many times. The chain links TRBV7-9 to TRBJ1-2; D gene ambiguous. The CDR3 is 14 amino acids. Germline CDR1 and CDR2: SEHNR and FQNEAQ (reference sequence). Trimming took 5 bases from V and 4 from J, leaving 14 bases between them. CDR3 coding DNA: TGTGCCAGCAGCCTACCGGGCTCCTTCTATGGCTACACCTTC. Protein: CASSLPGSFYGYTF.

The CDR3 sequence: CASSRGLAVPVSSYNEQFF. The CDR3 coding sequence is TGCGCCAGCAGCCGGGGACTAGCGGTCCCTGTGAGCTCCTACAATGAGCAGTTCTTC. V is TRBV4-1 and J is TRBJ2-1; 11 nucleotides agree with TRBD2. Germline V gene lookup returns CDR1 MGHRA and CDR2 YSYEKL. J lost 0 bases, V lost 4 bases, and 11 bases had no gene match. The CDR3 has 19 residues.

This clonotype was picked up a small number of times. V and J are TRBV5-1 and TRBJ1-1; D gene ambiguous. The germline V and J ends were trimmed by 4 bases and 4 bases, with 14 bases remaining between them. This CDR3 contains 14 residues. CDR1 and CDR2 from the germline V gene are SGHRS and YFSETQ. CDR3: CASSPRGFPTEAFF. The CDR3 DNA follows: TGCGCCAGCAGCCCTCGGGGATTTCCCACTGAAGCTTTCTTT.

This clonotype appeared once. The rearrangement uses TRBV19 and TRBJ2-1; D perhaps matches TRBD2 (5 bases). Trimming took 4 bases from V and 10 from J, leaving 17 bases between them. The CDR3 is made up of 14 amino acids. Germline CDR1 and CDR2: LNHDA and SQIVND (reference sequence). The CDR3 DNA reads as TGTGCCAGTAGTAATGGGCTAGCTACCGAGGAGCAGTTCTTC. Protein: CASSNGLATEEQFF. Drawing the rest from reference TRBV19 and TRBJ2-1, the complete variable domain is DGGITQSPKYLFRKEGQNVTLSCEQNLNHDAMYWYRQDPGQGLRLIYYSQIVNDFQKGDIAEGYSVSREKKESFPLTVTSAQKNPTAFYLCASSNGLATEEQFFGPGTRLTVL.

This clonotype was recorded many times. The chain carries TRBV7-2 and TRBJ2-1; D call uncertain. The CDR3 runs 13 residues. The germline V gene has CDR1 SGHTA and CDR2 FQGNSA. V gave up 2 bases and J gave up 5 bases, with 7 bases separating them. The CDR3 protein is CASSLPGNNEQFF. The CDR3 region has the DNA TGTGCCAGCAGCTTACCGGGTAACAATGAGCAGTTCTTC.

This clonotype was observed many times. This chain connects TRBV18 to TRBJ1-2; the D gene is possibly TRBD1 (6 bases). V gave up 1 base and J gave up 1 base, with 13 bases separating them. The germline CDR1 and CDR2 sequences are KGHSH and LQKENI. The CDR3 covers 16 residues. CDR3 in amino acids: CASSPQGEHLNYGYTF. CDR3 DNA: TGTGCCAGCTCACCACAGGGGGAGCACCTTAACTATGGCTACACCTTC.

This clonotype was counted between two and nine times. CDR3 DNA sequence: TGCAGCGTTGAAGTCGTGATTTCCCCAGAGACCCAGTACTTC. Its translation: CSVEVVISPETQYF. The rearrangement links TRBV29-1 to TRBJ2-1; no clear D. The last part of the DNA fits TRBJ2-5 better; the J call may be wrong. Germline V gene data show CDR1 as SQVTM and CDR2 as ANQGSEA. The CDR3 has 14 amino acids.

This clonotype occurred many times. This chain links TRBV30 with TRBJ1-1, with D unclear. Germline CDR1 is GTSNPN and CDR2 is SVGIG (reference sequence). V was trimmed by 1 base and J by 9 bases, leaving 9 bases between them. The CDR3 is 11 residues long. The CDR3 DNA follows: TGTGCCTGGAGTGACCCTCCAAAAGCTTTCTTT. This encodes CAWSDPPKAFF.

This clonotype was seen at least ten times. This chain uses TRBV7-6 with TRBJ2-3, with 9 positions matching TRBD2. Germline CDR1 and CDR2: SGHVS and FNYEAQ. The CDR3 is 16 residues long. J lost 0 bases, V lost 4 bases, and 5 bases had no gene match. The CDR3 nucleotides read TGTGCCAGCAGCTCCCCTAGCGGGGCTAGCACAGATACGCAGTATTTT. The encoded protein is CASSSPSGASTDTQYF.

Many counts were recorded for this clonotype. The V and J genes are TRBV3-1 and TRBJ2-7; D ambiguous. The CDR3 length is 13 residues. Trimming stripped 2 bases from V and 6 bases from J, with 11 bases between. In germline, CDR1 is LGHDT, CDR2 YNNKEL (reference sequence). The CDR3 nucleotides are TGTGCCAGCAGCCAAATAGCTAGTGGCGAGCAGTACTTC. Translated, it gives CASSQIASGEQYF.

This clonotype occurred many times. Here the CDR3 reads CASSVGQGANYGYTF. The CDR3 DNA reads as TGTGCCAGCAGCGTAGGGCAGGGGGCCAACTATGGCTACACCTTC. The rearrangement uses TRBV11-2 and TRBJ1-2, with 8 bases that match TRBD1. This CDR3 has 15 amino acids. J gave up 2 bases and V 5 bases, and 7 bases lay outside the gene matches. In germline, CDR1 is SGHAT, CDR2 FQNNGV.

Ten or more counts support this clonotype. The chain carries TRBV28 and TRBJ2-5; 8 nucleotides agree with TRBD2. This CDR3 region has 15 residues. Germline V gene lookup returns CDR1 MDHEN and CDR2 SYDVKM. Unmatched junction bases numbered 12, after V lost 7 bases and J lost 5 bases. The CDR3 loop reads CASMLTSEHRETQYF. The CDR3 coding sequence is TGTGCCAGCATGTTGACTAGCGAGCACCGTGAGACCCAGTACTTC.

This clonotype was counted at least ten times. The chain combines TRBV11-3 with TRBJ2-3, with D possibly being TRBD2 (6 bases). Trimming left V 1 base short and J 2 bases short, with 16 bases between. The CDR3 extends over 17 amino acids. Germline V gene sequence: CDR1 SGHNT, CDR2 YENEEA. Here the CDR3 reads CASSLGAGREYTDTQYF. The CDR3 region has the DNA TGTGCCAGCAGCTTAGGAGCGGGTCGGGAATACACAGATACGCAGTATTTT. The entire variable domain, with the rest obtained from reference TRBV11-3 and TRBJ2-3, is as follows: EAGVVQSPRYKIIEKKQPVAFWCNPISGHNTLYWYLQNLGQGPELLIRYENEEAVDDSQLPKDRFSAERLKGVDSTLKIQPAELGDSAVYLCASSLGAGREYTDTQYFGPGTRLTVL.

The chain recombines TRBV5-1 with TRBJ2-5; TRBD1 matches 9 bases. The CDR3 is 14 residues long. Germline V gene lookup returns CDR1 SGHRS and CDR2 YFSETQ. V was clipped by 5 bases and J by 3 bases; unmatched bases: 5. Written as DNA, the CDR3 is TGCGCCAGCAGAGATGGGACAGGGAAAGAGACCCAGTACTTC. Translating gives CASRDGTGKETQYF.

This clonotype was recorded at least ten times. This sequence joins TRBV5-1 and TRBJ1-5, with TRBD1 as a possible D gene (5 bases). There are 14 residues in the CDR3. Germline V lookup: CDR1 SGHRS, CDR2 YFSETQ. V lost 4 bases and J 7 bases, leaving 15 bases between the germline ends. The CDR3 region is CASSEPGLPQPQHF. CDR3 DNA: TGCGCCAGCAGCGAACCAGGGCTTCCCCAGCCCCAGCATTTT.

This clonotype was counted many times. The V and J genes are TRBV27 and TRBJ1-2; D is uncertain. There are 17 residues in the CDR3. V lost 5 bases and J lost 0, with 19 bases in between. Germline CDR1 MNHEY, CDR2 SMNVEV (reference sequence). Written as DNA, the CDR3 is TGTGCCAGCAGTAATAAAGTCCCGGGCTCCGCTAACTATGGCTACACCTTC. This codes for CASSNKVPGSANYGYTF.

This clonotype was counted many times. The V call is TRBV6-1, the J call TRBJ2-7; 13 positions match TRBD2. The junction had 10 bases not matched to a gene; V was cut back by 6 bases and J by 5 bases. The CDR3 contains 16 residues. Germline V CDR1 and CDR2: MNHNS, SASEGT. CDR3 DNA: TGTGCCAGCAGCCAAACTAGCGGGAGGGCCCTCCACGAGCAGTACTTC. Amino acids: CASSQTSGRALHEQYF.

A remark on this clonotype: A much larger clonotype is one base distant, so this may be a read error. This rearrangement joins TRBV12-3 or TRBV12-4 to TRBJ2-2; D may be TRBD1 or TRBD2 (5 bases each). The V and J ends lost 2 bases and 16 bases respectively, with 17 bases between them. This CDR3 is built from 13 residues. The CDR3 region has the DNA TGTGCCAGCAGTTTAAGGGCTACACCGGGGCCGTTTTTT. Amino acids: CASSLRATPGPFF.

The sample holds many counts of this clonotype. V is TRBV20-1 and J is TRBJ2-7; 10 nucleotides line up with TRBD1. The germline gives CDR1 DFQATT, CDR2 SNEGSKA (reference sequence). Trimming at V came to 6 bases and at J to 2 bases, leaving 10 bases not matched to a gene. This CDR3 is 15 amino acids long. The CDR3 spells CSAENRGQGTYEQYF. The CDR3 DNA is TGCAGTGCCGAAAACCGGGGACAGGGGACCTACGAGCAGTACTTC.

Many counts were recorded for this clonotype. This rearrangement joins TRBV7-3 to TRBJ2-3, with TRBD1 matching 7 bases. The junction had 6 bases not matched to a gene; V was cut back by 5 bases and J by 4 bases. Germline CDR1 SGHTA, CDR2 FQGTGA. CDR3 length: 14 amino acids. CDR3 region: CASSQGGFADTQYF. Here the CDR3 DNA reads TGTGCCAGCAGCCAAGGGGGCTTCGCAGATACGCAGTATTTT.